This T cell receptor beta chain appears in the sequencing data of a study of blood T cell repertoires in COVID-19. The wider study: T cells, B-cell-depleted T cells, or PBMCs supplied cDNA or gDNA.

There are 14 residues in the CDR3. Germline CDR1 reads WSHSY; CDR2 reads SAAADI. V lost 6 bases, J lost 5 bases, and 9 bases stayed unmatched. Measured with immunoSEQ multiplex PCR; TCRdb has only the in-frame clones, and not every one. In the table there are a few hundred thousand clones, roughly four fifths of which are singletons. The V call is TRBV10-2, the J call TRBJ1-1; TRBD1 matches 7 bases. Sequenced input: PBMCs or T cells enriched from blood (not recorded which). The TCR sequence derives from a woman in her fifties or sixties who had recovered from COVID-19. The CDR3 region is CASRPRQGMTEAFF. In DNA, the CDR3 is TGCGCCAGCAGGCCTCGACAGGGTATGACTGAAGCTTTCTTT.